These 21 T cell receptor beta chains were sequenced from one sample in a study of identical twins. Using its own MiXCR run on the 5' RACE reads, TCRdb lists one record per CDR3 protein. The profile shows 690,000 or so distinct CDR3 sequences, roughly 8% of them singletons. This sample also belongs to another study, concerning yellow fever vaccine responses in identical twins.

The sample consisted of PBMCs. The receptors stem from a woman aged 18-29 years in good health.

This clonotype was observed a few times. V gene TRBV18 combines with J gene TRBJ1-1; the match to TRBD1 covers 11 bases. CDR3 length: 14 amino acids. V shed 7 bases, J shed 3 bases, and the junction held 4 bases outside the gene matches. Germline loops: CDR1 KGHSH, CDR2 LQKENI. The CDR3 reads CASWTGGAYTEAFF. The CDR3 coding sequence is TGTGCCAGCTGGACAGGGGGCGCATACACTGAAGCTTTCTTT.

This clonotype was seen only a few times. V gene TRBV12-3 or TRBV12-4 combines with J gene TRBJ2-7; 10 positions match TRBD1. V lost 5 bases, J lost 3 bases, and 7 bases stayed unmatched. The CDR3 length is 15 residues. CDR3 residues: CASSPTGGAGYEQYF. The CDR3 DNA follows: TGTGCCAGCAGTCCGACAGGGGGCGCGGGCTACGAGCAGTACTTC.

This rearrangement joins TRBV12-3 or TRBV12-4 to TRBJ2-7, with TRBD2 identical over 7 bases. Trimming at V came to 6 bases and at J to 2 bases, leaving 10 bases not matched to a gene. This CDR3 has 15 amino acids. CDR3 sequence reads: CASSWGGDAAYEQYF. The CDR3 bases are TGTGCCAGCAGCTGGGGGGGAGATGCGGCCTACGAGCAGTACTTC.

This clonotype was seen many times. The V gene is TRBV7-9, the J gene TRBJ2-1; tentatively, D is TRBD1 or TRBD2 (5 bases each). This CDR3 spans 14 amino acids. The V and J ends lost 4 bases and 6 bases respectively, with 13 bases between them. Germline V gives CDR1 SEHNR, CDR2 FQNEAQ (reference sequence). The CDR3 loop reads CASSSSAGTNEQFF. CDR3 coding DNA: TGTGCCAGCAGCTCCTCCGCAGGGACCAATGAGCAGTTCTTC.

This clonotype was recorded many times. The V and J genes are TRBV12-3 or TRBV12-4 and TRBJ2-1, with a tentative D call TRBD2 (7 bases). V was clipped by 5 bases and J by 7 bases, with 15 bases between them. CDR3 size: 14 residues. CDR3 nucleotides: TGTGCCAGCAGTCCGGGGGGCCAAGTGAATGAGCAGTTCTTC. Translated: CASSPGGQVNEQFF.

This clonotype has more than one count but fewer than ten. The chain recombines TRBV7-9 with TRBJ2-3, with D possibly TRBD2 on 5 matching bases. V lost 2 bases, J lost 3 bases, and 15 bases lay in between. The CDR3 totals 16 residues. CDR1 and CDR2 from the germline V gene are SEHNR and FQNEAQ (reference sequence). CDR3 protein: CASSLIRRGGTDTQYF. For the CDR3, the DNA is TGTGCCAGCAGCTTAATCCGCCGGGGTGGGACAGATACGCAGTATTTT.

This clonotype has just a few counts. The chain recombines TRBV5-1 with TRBJ2-2; TRBD2 might be the D (5 bases). The V end was cut by 0 bases, the J end by 0 bases, with 9 bases between. The CDR3 consists of 16 residues. Germline CDR1 SGHRS, CDR2 YFSETQ. The CDR3 loop is CASSLAGVPNTGELFF. CDR3 bases: TGCGCCAGCAGCTTGGCCGGGGTCCCGAACACCGGGGAGCTGTTTTTT.

Note on this clonotype: A much larger clone sits a single nucleotide away, making a read error possible. The V gene is TRBV24-1, the J gene TRBJ2-5; D not resolved. Per the germline V gene, CDR1 is KGHDR and CDR2 is SFDVKD. Trimming removed 7 bases at V and 1 base at J, with 0 bases between. There are 10 residues in the CDR3. The CDR3 reads CATSQETQYF. CDR3 DNA: TGTGCCACCAGCCAAGAGACCCAGTACTTC.

This clonotype appeared many times. The rearrangement joins TRBV5-5 to TRBJ1-4, with no clear D. The V gene lost 0 bases and the J gene lost 8 bases, with 14 bases spanning the gap. CDR3 size: 15 residues. CDR1 is SGHKS and CDR2 is YYEKEE in the germline V gene (reference sequence). The chain's CDR3 is CASSLAVLPVEKLFF. CDR3 DNA: TGTGCCAGCAGCTTGGCCGTTCTTCCCGTCGAAAAACTGTTTTTT.

This clonotype was observed a few times. The V gene is TRBV28, the J gene TRBJ2-7; 7 bases line up with TRBD2. Germline-derived CDR1 and CDR2 are MDHEN and SYDVKM. The CDR3 spans 14 residues. Trimming at V came to 8 bases and at J to 4 bases, leaving 11 bases not matched to a gene. The CDR3 nucleotides are TGTGCCAGCGGGAGGACGGGAGGCCAATACGAGCAGTACTTC. Translation gives CASGRTGGQYEQYF.

This clonotype was observed many times. The J gene is TRBJ2-7, the V gene TRBV20-1; D not resolved. CDR1 and CDR2 from the germline V gene are DFQATT and SNEGSKA (reference sequence). With 3 bases removed from V and 2 bases from J, the gap between germline ends came to 11 bases. The CDR3 covers 13 residues. The chain's CDR3 is CSASPSNPYEQYF. The CDR3 DNA follows: TGCAGTGCTAGTCCCAGCAACCCCTACGAGCAGTACTTC.

The CDR3 region has the DNA TGTGCCAGCAGCTTAATGGCGGGGGGATCACCCCTCCACTTT. As protein: CASSLMAGGSPLHF. The J gene is TRBJ1-6, the V gene TRBV7-3, with D possibly being TRBD1 (5 bases). Per the germline V gene, CDR1 is SGHTA and CDR2 is FQGTGA. V shed 1 base and J shed 10 bases, with 11 bases lying between them. This CDR3 spans 14 amino acids. The whole variable domain, filled in from reference TRBV7-3 and TRBJ1-6, reads GAGVSQTPSNKVTEKGKYVELRCDPISGHTALYWYRQSLGQGPEFLIYFQGTGAADDSGLPNDRFFAVRPEGSVSTLKIQRTERGDSAVYLCASSLMAGGSPLHFGNGTRLTVT.

This clonotype was picked up many times. The V gene is TRBV3-1, the J gene TRBJ1-2, with 12 bases fitting TRBD1. The length of the CDR3 is 14 residues. In germline, CDR1 is LGHDT, CDR2 YNNKEL (reference sequence). Unmatched junction bases numbered 1, after V lost 4 bases and J lost 4 bases. CDR3 sequence reads: CASSPGQGAYGYTF. CDR3 coding DNA: TGTGCCAGCAGCCCGGGACAGGGGGCCTATGGCTACACCTTC.

The chain uses TRBV4-2 and TRBJ1-1, with 10 bases that match TRBD1. The CDR3 is 16 amino acids. Germline assignment: CDR1 LGHNA and CDR2 YNFKEQ. V lost 0 bases, J lost 0 bases, and 1 base stayed unmatched. The CDR3 region is CASSQEGQGMNTEAFF. The CDR3 region has the DNA TGTGCCAGCAGCCAAGAGGGACAGGGGATGAACACTGAAGCTTTCTTT.

This clonotype was counted many times. The J gene is TRBJ2-1, the V gene TRBV5-1; 7 nucleotides align to TRBD1. The V segment lost 0 bases and the J segment 10 bases; nucleotides outside the gene matches: 19. CDR1 is SGHRS, CDR2 YFSETQ, per germline. The CDR3 totals 18 residues. The CDR3 sequence is CASSLASIPGQTGREQFF. CDR3 DNA sequence: TGCGCCAGCAGCTTGGCCTCGATACCGGGACAGACCGGGCGGGAGCAGTTCTTC.

This clonotype has more than one count but fewer than ten. The CDR3 DNA is TGTGCCAGCAGCGTACGGACAGGGCTAAACACCGGGGAGCTGTTTTTT. The encoded protein is CASSVRTGLNTGELFF. The chain has TRBV7-2 and TRBJ2-2; 8 nucleotides line up with TRBD1. The trim removed 5 bases at V and 2 bases at J, leaving 7 bases unmatched. The CDR3 has 16 residues. Germline V lookup: CDR1 SGHTA, CDR2 FQGNSA.

The table lists this clonotype with many counts. V and J are TRBV5-1 and TRBJ2-1, with D hard to call. V lost 1 base to trimming and J lost 3 bases, with 8 bases between them. The CDR3 length is 14 residues. Germline V gene data show CDR1 as SGHRS and CDR2 as YFSETQ. The CDR3 loop reads CASSLYASYNEQFF. The CDR3 nucleotides read TGCGCCAGCAGCTTGTATGCAAGCTACAATGAGCAGTTCTTC.

J is TRBJ2-7 and V is TRBV29-1, with a weak D call TRBD2 (5 bases). The CDR3 extends over 13 amino acids. CDR1 is SQVTM, CDR2 ANQGSEA, per germline. V was clipped by 1 base and J by 0 bases, with 7 bases between them. CDR3 nucleotides: TGCAGCGTTGAAGGGGAGCCCTCCTACGAGCAGTACTTC. It codes for CSVEGEPSYEQYF.

This clonotype came up many times. The rearrangement links TRBV4-1 to TRBJ2-7; 11 nucleotides align to TRBD2. The CDR3 is made up of 19 amino acids. CDR1 is MGHRA, CDR2 YSYEKL, per germline. J was trimmed by 3 bases and V by 0 bases; bases with no gene match: 13. The CDR3 reads CASSQEGGEPGLADYEQYF. DNA of the CDR3: TGCGCCAGCAGCCAAGAGGGGGGGGAACCGGGACTAGCGGACTACGAGCAGTACTTC.

This clonotype was picked up a small number of times. V and J are TRBV28 and TRBJ2-5; 12 bases align to TRBD2. This CDR3 contains 15 residues. V lost 5 bases and J lost 3; bases outside the gene matches: 4. CDR1 MDHEN and CDR2 SYDVKM come from the germline V gene. CDR3 DNA: TGTGCCAGCAGTCAGACTAGCGGGAGAAAAGAGACCCAGTACTTC. Its translation is CASSQTSGRKETQYF.

This clonotype was picked up a small number of times. The chain carries TRBV11-2 and TRBJ2-5; D gene unclear. Deletions cut 8 bases from V and 3 bases from J, with 13 bases between. The CDR3 covers 13 residues. The germline V gene has CDR1 SGHAT and CDR2 FQNNGV. The DNA of the CDR3 is TGTGCCAGCGCAGAACAGCTGGAAGAGACCCAGTACTTC. The encoded protein is CASAEQLEETQYF.